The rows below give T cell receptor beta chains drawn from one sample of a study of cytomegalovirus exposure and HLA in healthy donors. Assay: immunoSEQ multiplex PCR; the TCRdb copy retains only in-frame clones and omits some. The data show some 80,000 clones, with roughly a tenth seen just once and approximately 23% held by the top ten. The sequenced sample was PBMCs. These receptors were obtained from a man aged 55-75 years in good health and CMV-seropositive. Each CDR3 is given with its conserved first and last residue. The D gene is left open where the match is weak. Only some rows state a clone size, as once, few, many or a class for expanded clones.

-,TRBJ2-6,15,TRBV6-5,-,CASSSPSSGANVLTF,TGTGCCAGCAGTTCCCCCAGCTCTGGGGCCAACGTCCTGACTTTC
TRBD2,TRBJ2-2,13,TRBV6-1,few,CASSGTSPGELFF,TGTGCCAGCAGTGGGACTAGCCCCGGGGAGCTGTTTTTT
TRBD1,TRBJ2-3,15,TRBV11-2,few,CASGNRGVGTDTQYF,TGTGCCAGCGGCAACAGGGGAGTAGGCACAGATACGCAGTATTTT
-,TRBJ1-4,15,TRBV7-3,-,CASRRSGGANEKLFF,TGTGCCAGCAGGCGTTCGGGTGGTGCTAATGAAAAACTGTTTTTT
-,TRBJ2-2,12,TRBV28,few,CASSFITGELFF,TGTGCCAGCAGCTTTATTACCGGGGAGCTGTTTTTT
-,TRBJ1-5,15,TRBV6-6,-,CASSPDTTSNQPQHF,TGTGCCAGCAGCCCGGACACAACAAGCAATCAGCCCCAGCATTTT
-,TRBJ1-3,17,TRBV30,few,CAWSVGVQGSSGNTIYF,TGTGCCTGGAGTGTAGGGGTACAGGGTAGCTCTGGAAACACCATATATTTT
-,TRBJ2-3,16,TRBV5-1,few,CASSMLLPEGTDTQYF,TGCGCCAGCAGCATGTTATTGCCGGAGGGGACAGATACGCAGTATTTT
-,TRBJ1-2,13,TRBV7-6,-,CASSSVQGRGYTF,TGTGCCAGCAGCTCGGTACAGGGCCGCGGCTACACCTTC
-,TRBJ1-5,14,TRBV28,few,CASTKGGFNQPQHF,TGTGCCAGCACTAAGGGAGGTTTCAATCAGCCCCAGCATTTT
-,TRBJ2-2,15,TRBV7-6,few,CASSLAEGNTGELFF,TGTGCCAGCAGCTTAGCGGAGGGTAACACCGGGGAGCTGTTTTTT
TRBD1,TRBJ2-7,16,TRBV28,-,CASGSAGTGRGFEQYF,TGTGCCAGCGGTTCAGCCGGGACAGGAAGGGGATTCGAGCAGTACTTC
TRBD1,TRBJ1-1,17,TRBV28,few,CASSSYRDRGIRGEAFF,TGTGCCAGCAGTAGCTACCGGGACAGGGGGATCCGGGGTGAAGCTTTCTTT
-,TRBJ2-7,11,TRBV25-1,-,CASSDLDEQYF,TGTGCCAGCAGTGATTTAGACGAGCAGTACTTC
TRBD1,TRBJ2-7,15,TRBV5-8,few,CAGEQGALLLGEQYF,TGTGCCGGGGAGCAGGGGGCCCTTCTTCTTGGCGAGCAGTACTTC
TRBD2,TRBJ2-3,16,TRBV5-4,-,CASSEERELGADTQYF,TGTGCCAGCAGCGAAGAGCGGGAGTTGGGGGCAGATACGCAGTATTTT
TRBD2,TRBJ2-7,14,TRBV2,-,CASKGLAGLYEQYF,TGTGCCAGCAAGGGACTAGCGGGACTATACGAGCAGTACTTC
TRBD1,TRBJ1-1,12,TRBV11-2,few,CASSLGQVEAFF,TGTGCCAGCAGCTTGGGACAGGTCGAAGCTTTCTTT
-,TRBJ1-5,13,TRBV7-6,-,CASSLAENQPQHF,TGTGCCAGCAGCTTAGCGGAGAATCAGCCCCAGCATTTT